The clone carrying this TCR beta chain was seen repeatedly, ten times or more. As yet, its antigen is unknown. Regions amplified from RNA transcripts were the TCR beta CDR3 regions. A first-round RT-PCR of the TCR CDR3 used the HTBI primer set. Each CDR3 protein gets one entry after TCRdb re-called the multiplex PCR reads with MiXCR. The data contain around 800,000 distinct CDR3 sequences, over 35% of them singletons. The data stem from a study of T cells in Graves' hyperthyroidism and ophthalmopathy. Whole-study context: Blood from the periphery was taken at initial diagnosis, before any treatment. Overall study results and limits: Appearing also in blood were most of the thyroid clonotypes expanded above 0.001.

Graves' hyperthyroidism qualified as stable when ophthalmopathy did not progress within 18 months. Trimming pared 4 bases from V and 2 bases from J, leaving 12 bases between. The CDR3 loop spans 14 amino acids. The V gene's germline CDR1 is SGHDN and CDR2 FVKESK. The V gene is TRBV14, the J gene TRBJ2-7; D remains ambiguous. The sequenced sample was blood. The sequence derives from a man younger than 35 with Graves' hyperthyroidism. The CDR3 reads CASSRAADAYEQYF. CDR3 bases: TGTGCCAGCAGCCGGGCGGCAGACGCCTACGAGCAGTACTTC.